This T cell receptor (beta chain) derives from a study of blood T cell repertoires in COVID-19. The wider study: Sample material is recorded as cDNA or gDNA derived from T cells, B-cell-depleted T cells, or PBMCs.

This table comes from immunoSEQ multiplex PCR, and its TCRdb copy is limited to in-frame clones, with some not included. The sample yields about 100,000 clones, just under 80% seen once. The V end lost 7 bases, the J end lost 8 bases, and 23 bases lay between the germline ends. CDR1 MNHEY and CDR2 SVGAGI come from the germline V gene. The CDR3 has 15 amino acids. The V and J genes are TRBV6-5 and TRBJ1-2; no clear D gene. The sample comprised peripheral blood. The receptor was isolated from a man in his 70s with active or convalescent COVID-19. The CDR3 region is CASTGGRASMVGYTF. As DNA, the CDR3 is TGTGCCAGCACGGGTGGCCGCGCCTCTATGGTCGGCTACACCTTC.